Reported below is one T cell receptor beta chain. Its recognized antigen is unknown. Within one base of it there is no much larger clone, and no base qualities were kept. The data are from a study of blood T cell repertoires in COVID-19 (dated by TCRdb to about 2020). As for the study more broadly: Collaborator samples came from the United States, Italy and Spain and covered acute and convalescent phases of COVID-19. The repertoires were made available in a free public database intended to serve as a resource for research on the immune response to SARS-CoV-2. The prospective study material was composed of cDNA or gDNA derived from T cells, B-cell-depleted T cells, or PBMCs. Samples were obtained from the ongoing ImmuneRACE study (first 160 participants) and from about 1,300 subjects provided by 6 global collaborators. Where available, HLA class I and class II types were obtained from metadata supplied by the sample provider rather than from assay-based typing. Deeply sampled blood TCRbeta repertoires from subjects exposed to, actively infected with, or recovered from COVID-19 were included in the dataset. The sample metadata nearly always contained a de-identified subject ID, COVID-19 status, age in years and sex.

What the study reported, not specific to this receptor: Clinical and demographic metadata were provided uncurated, with the amount varying by source and participant.

TCRbeta CDR3 regions were amplified from genomic DNA using the immunoSEQ Assay, a bias-controlled multiplex PCR. The authors processed their data as follows. The number of nucleated cells in each sample was estimated from the amplification of reference gene primers within the assay. Sequence reads were collapsed and filtered to measure the absolute abundance of every unique TCRbeta CDR3 rearrangement. For each sample, productive Simpson clonality was calculated by taking the square root of Simpson's diversity index across productive rearrangements. Not all clones reach the TCRdb copy of this immuneACCESS table, which keeps in-frame sequences only. Checked studies attribute under half of the gap to unresolved V genes and leave the rest unexplained. V and J calls and clone size are those listed in that table; D and trimming were worked out from the DNA. This sample is represented by roughly 460,000 clones; roughly 89% of them were singletons. 0.65% to 1% of the sample is taken by the ten largest.

The CDR3, cysteine through phenylalanine, is 16 amino acids long. Of all the DNA, just the CDR3 is kept, 48 bases in frame from base 1. Based on the germline V gene, the CDR1 and CDR2 sequences are MGHDK and SYGVNS. Cut back by 0 bases and 0 bases, the V and J ends lie 9 bases apart. One collaborating source in Seattle enrolled patients while the patients were actively infected and followed the patients over time throughout the course of disease. Collaborating institutions collected whole blood in K2EDTA tubes following their own protocols. For TCRbeta analysis, collaborator samples were shipped as frozen whole blood, as isolated PBMCs, or as DNA extracted from either sample type.

This sequence was found in a man aged 18-30 years with COVID-19, enrolled during active disease. The sample taken for sequencing was peripheral blood. Recombination joined TRBV25-1 with TRBJ2-1, and TRBD2 may be the D gene, going by 5 matching bases. Read as DNA, the sequence is TGTGCCAGCAGTGAATATCGGGGAAGCTCCTACAATGAGCAGTTCTTC. Translated, this gives CASSEYRGSSYNEQFF.